This T cell receptor beta chain was profiled in a study of response to subunit inactivated influenza vaccine. Study-level points and caveats: Authors proposed each seasonal influenza vaccination draws in few new T cells.

One entry per CDR3 protein results from TCRdb running MiXCR on the RT-PCR reads. The sample records about 530,000 distinct CDR3 sequences, roughly 13% being singletons. With regard to this clonotype: Its antigen is still unknown.

This material consisted of PBMCs from blood, taken 45 days after vaccination. This clonotype was sampled from a man in his fifties who received an inactivated influenza vaccine.

CDR3 sequence reads: CASSLQGSGRANTGELFF. The CDR3 nucleotides are TGTGCCAGCAGCTTACAGGGTAGCGGGAGGGCGAACACCGGGGAGCTGTTTTTT. The chain links TRBV7-3 to TRBJ2-2, with 11 bases fitting TRBD2. The length of the CDR3 is 18 residues. Germline loops: CDR1 SGHTA, CDR2 FQGTGA. J gave up 0 bases and V 2 bases, and 5 bases lay outside the gene matches.